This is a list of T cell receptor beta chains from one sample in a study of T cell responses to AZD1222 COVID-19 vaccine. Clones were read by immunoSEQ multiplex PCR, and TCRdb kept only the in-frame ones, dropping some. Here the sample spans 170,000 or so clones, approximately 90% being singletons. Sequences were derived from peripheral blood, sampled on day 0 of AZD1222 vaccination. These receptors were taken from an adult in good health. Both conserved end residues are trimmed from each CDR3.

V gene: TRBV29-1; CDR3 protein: SAAWGGGTGELF
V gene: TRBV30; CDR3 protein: ACSGGINQPQH
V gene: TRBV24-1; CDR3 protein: ATSDGGTEAF
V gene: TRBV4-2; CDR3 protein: ASSQERGTTIRSYGYT
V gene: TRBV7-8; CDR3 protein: ASSLGAQGSNQPQH
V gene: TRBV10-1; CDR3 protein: ANSSPAGEPLGQWEQY
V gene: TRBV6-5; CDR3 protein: ASSQQGLSTDTQY
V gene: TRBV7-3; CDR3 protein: ASSATGKANYGYT
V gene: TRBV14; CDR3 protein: ASSHRRTTNEKLF
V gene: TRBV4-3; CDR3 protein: ASSQEVWNQPQH
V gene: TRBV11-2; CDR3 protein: ASSLEGGTSNEQY
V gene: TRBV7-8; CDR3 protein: ASSLEDEVFTDPTGELF
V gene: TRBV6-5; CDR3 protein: ASRGGGAEAF
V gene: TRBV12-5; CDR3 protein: ASGFVGQEQGGYT
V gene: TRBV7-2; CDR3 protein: ASSLTGPANYGYT
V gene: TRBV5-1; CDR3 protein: ASSLNSGTYEQY
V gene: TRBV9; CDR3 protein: ASSVAGEHEQY
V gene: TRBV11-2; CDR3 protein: ASSSTGLGDEQY
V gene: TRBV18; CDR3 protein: ASSPQDVGGSGNTIY
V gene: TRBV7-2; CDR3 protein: ASSLGGGRGYEQY
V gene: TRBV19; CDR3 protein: ASSILTLRFYGYT
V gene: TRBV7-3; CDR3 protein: ASSLMGVSGETQY
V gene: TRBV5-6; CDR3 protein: ASSSAGTSGHTQY
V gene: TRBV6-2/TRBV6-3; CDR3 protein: ASSYPPREQY
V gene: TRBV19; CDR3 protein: ASRPGTGDIGELF
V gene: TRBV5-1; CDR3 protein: ASSYYGTGRNEQY
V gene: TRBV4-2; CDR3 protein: ASSQAATHSEAF
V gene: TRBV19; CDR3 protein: ASVEGTRPYNEQF
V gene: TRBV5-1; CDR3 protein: ASSLGPGQGGTGELF
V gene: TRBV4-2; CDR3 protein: ASSQERGANEQY
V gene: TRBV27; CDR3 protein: ASSLTGQNTEAF
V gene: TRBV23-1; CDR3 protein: ASSQSEGCTYEQY
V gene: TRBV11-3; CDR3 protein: ASSPGTGTGDTEAF
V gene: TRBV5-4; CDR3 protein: ASSPGTFGHTQY
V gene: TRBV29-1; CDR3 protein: SVEDWKTSSGANVLT
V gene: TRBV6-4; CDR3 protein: ASSDSSGGANEQF
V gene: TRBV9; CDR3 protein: ASSVDGGVSNQPQH
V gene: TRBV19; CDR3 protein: ASSIIQGTDKPWPQH
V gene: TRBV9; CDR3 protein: ASSFAGTSGGNEQY
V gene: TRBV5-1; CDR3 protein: ASSTGPDISPSGNTIY
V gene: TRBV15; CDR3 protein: ATSGGAEPYNEQF
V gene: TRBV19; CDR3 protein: ASKQNNNYGYT
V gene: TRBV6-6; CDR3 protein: ASSYALAGGHNEQF
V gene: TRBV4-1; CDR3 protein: ASSQDRAASSTEAF
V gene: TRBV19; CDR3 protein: ASRTGTGYQPQH
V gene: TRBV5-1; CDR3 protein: ASRGLLAGGTGELF
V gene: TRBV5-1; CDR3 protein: ASSLRTGSEQY
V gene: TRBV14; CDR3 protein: ASSQVTGGTYEQY
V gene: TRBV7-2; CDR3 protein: ASSPLGRVAGDPSEQY
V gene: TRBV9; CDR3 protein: ASSGSGGPGELF